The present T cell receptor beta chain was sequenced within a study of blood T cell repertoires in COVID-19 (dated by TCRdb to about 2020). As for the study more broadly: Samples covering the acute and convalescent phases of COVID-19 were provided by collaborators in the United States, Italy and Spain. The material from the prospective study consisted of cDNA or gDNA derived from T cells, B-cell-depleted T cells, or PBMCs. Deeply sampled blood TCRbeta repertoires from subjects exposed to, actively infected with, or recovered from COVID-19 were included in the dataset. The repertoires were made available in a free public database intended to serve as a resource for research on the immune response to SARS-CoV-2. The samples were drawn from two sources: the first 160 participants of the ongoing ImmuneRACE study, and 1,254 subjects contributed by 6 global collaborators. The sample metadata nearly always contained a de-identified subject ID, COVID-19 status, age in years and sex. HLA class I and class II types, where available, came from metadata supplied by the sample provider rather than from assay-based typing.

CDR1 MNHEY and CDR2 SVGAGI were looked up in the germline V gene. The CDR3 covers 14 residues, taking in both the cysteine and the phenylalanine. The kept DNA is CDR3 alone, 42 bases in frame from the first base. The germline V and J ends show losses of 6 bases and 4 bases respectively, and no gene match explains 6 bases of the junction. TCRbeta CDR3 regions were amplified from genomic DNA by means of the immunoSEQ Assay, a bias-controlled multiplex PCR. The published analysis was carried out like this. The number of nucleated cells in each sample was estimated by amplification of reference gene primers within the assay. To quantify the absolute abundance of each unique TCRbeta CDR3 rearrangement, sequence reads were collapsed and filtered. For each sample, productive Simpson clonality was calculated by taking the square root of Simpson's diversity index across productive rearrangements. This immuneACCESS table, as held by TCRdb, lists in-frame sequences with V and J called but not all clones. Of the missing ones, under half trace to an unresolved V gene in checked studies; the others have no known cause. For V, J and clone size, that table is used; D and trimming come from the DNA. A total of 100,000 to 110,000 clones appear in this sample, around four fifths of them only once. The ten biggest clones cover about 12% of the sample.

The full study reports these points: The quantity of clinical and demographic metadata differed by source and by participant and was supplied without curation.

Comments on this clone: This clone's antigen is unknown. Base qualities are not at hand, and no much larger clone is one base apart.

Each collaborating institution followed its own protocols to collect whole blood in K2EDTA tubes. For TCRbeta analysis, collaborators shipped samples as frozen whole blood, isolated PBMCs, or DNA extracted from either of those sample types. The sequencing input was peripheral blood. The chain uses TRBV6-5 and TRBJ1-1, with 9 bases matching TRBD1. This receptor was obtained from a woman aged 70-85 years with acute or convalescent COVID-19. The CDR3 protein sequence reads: CASRRGTGSTEAFF. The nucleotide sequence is TGTGCCAGCAGGCGCGGGACAGGGTCCACTGAAGCTTTCTTT.